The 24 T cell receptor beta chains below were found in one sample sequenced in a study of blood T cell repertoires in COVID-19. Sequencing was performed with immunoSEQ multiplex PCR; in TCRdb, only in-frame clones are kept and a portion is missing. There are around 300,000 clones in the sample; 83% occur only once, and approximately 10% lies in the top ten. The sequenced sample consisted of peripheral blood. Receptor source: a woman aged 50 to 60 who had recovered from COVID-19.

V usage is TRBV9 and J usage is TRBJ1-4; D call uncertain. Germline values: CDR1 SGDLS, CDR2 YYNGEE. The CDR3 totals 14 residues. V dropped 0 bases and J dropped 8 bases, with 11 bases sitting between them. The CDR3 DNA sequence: TGTGCCAGCAGCGTAGGAACCCCCGGGGAAAAACTGTTTTTT. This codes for CASSVGTPGEKLFF.

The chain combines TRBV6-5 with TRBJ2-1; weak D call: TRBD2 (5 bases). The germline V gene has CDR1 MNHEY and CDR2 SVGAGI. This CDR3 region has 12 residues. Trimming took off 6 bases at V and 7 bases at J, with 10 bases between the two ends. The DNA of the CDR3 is TGTGCCAGCAGCAGCTCGGGGAATGAGCAGTTCTTC. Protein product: CASSSSGNEQFF.

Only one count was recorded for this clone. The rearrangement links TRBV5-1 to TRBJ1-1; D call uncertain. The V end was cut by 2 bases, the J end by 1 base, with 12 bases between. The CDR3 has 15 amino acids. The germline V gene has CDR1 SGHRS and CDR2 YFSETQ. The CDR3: CASSFEGWGNTEAFF. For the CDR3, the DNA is TGCGCCAGCAGCTTTGAGGGCTGGGGGAACACTGAAGCTTTCTTT.

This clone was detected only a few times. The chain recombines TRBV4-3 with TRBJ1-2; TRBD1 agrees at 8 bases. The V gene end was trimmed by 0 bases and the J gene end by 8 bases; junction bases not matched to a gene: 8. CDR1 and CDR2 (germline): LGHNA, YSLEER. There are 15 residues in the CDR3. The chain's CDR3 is CASSQDVDRVEGYTF. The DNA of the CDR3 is TGCGCCAGCAGCCAAGACGTGGACAGGGTGGAAGGCTACACCTTC.

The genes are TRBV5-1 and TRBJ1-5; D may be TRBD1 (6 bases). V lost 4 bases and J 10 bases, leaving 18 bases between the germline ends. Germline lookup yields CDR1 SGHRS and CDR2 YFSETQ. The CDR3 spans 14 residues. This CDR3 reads CASSIDRDTHPQHF. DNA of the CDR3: TGCGCCAGCAGCATAGACCGGGACACCCACCCCCAGCATTTT.

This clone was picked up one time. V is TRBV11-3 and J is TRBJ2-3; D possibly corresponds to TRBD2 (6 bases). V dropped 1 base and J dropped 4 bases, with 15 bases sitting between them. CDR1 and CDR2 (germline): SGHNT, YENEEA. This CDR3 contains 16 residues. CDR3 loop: CASSLGVGRIADTQYF. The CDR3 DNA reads TGTGCCAGCAGCTTAGGTGTCGGGAGAATCGCAGATACGCAGTATTTT.

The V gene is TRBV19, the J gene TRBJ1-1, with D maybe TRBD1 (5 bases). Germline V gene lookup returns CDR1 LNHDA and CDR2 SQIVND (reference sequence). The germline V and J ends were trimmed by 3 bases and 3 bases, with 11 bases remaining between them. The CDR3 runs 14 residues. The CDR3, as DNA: TGTGCCAGTAGTATTGCGGGGCGTGACACTGAAGCTTTCTTT. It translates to CASSIAGRDTEAFF.

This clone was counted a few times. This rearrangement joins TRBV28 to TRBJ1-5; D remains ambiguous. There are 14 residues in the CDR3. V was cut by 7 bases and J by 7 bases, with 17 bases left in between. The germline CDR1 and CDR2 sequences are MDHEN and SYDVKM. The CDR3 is CASTPTGAGQPQHF. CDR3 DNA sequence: TGTGCCAGCACCCCAACTGGAGCGGGGCAGCCCCAGCATTTT.

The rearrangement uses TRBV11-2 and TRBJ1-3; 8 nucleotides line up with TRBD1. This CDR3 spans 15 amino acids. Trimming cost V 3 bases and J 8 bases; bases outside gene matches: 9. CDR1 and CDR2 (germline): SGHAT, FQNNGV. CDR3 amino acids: CASSFRGQELDTIYF. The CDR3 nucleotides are TGTGCCAGCAGCTTTCGGGGACAGGAGCTTGACACCATATATTTT.

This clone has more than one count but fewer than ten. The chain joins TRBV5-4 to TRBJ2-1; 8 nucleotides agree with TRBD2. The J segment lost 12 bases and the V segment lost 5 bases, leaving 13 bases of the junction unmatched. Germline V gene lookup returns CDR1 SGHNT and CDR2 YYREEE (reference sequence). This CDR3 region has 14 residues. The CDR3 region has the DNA TGTGCCAGCAGTTTCCCCGGAGCGGGGGCCGGGCAGTTCTTC. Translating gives CASSFPGAGAGQFF.

CDR3 nucleotides: TGTGCCAGCACTCCCACATACTCTGGAAACACCATATATTTT. Residues: CASTPTYSGNTIYF. This chain links TRBV9 with TRBJ1-3; D gene ambiguous. The CDR3 has 14 residues. Germline CDR1 and CDR2: SGDLS and YYNGEE. V lost 6 bases, J lost 0 bases, and 10 bases lay in between.

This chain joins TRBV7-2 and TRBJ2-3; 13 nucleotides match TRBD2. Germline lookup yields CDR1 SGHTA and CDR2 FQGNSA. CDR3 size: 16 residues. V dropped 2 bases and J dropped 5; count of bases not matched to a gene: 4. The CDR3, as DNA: TGTGCCAGCAGCTTAACTAGCGGGGGGGCGATAGATACGCAGTATTTT. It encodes CASSLTSGGAIDTQYF. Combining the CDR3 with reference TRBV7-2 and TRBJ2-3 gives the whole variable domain GAGVSQSPSNKVTEKGKDVELRCDPISGHTALYWYRQSLGQGLEFLIYFQGNSAPDKSGLPSDRFSAERTGGSVSTLTIQRTQQEDSAVYLCASSLTSGGAIDTQYFGPGTRLTVL.

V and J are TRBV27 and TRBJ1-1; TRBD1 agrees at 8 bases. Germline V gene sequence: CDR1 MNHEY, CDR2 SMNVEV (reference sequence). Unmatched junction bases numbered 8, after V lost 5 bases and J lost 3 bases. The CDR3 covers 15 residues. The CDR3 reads CASSPQTGGDTEAFF. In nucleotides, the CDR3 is TGTGCCAGCAGTCCCCAAACAGGGGGGGACACTGAAGCTTTCTTT.

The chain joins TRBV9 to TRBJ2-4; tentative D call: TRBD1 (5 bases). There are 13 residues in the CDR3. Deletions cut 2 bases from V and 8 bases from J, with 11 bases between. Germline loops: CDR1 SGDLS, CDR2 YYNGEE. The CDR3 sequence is CASSVGVGDIQYF. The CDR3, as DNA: TGTGCCAGCAGCGTTGGGGTAGGGGACATTCAGTACTTC.

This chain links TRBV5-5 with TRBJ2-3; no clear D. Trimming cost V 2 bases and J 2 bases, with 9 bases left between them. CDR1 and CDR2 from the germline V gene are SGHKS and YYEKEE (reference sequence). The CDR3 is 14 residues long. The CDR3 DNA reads TGTGCCAGCAGCTTCGGGTCCCCCACAGATACGCAGTATTTT. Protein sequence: CASSFGSPTDTQYF.

CDR3 in DNA: TGTGCCAGCAGCTTAGCCATCCAGACTAGTCAAGAGACCCAGTACTTC. It specifies CASSLAIQTSQETQYF. This chain uses TRBV7-9 with TRBJ2-5, with D maybe TRBD2 (6 bases). CDR3 length: 16 amino acids. V lost 0 bases and J lost 2, with 13 bases in between. The germline CDR1 and CDR2 sequences are SEHNR and FQNEAQ (reference sequence).

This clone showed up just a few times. This chain's CDR3 is CASSPFRGWVNEQFF. CDR3 DNA: TGTGCCAGCAGTCCTTTCAGGGGATGGGTCAATGAGCAGTTCTTC. This rearrangement joins TRBV6-5 to TRBJ2-1, with a weak D call TRBD1 (6 bases). The CDR3 runs 15 residues. CDR1 and CDR2 (germline): MNHEY, SVGAGI. Trimming shortened V by 5 bases and J by 6 bases, and 17 bases separated the two germline ends.

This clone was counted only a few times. CDR3 loop: CASSLVAPTYNEQFF. The DNA of the CDR3 is TGTGCCAGCAGCTTAGTAGCGCCCACCTACAATGAGCAGTTCTTC. J is TRBJ2-1 and V is TRBV7-9; D might be TRBD2 (5 bases). The germline gives CDR1 SEHNR, CDR2 FQNEAQ (reference sequence). The CDR3 is 15 residues long. V lost 1 base to trimming and J lost 2 bases, with 9 bases between them.

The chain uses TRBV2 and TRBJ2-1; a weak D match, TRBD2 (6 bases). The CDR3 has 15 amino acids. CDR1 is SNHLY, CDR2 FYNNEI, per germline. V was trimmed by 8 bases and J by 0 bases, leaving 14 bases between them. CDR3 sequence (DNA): TGTGCCAGCCCCCCGCGGAGGGGCTCCTACAATGAGCAGTTCTTC. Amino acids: CASPPRRGSYNEQFF.

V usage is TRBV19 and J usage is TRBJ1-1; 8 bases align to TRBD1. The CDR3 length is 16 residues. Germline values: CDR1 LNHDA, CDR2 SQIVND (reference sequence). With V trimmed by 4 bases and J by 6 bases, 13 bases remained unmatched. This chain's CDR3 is CASSNPEGQGASEAFF. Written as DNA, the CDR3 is TGTGCCAGTAGTAACCCCGAGGGCCAGGGGGCGTCTGAAGCTTTCTTT.

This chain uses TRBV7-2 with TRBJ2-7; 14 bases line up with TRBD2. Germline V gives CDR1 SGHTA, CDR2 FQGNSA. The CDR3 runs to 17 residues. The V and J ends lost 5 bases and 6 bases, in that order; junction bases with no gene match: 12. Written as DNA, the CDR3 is TGTGCCAGCAGCCCTAACCCGGGACTAGCGGGAGCTAGCGAGCAGTACTTC. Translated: CASSPNPGLAGASEQYF.

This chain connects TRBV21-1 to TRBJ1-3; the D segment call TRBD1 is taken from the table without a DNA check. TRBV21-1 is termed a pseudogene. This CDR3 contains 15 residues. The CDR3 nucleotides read TGTGCCAGCACCTCGACAGGGGAGGCCGGAAACACCATATATTTT. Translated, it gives CASTSTGEAGNTIYF.

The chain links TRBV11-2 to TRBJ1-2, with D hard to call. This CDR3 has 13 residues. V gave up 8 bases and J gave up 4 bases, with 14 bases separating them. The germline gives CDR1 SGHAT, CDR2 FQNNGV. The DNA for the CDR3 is TGTGCCAGCCCGACGGTCGGGGTCTATGGCTACACCTTC. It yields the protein CASPTVGVYGYTF. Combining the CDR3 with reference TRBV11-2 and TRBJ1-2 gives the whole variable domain EAGVAQSPRYKIIEKRQSVAFWCNPISGHATLYWYQQILGQGPKLLIQFQNNGVVDDSQLPKDRFSAERLKGVDSTLKIQPAKLEDSAVYLCASPTVGVYGYTFGSGTRLTVV.

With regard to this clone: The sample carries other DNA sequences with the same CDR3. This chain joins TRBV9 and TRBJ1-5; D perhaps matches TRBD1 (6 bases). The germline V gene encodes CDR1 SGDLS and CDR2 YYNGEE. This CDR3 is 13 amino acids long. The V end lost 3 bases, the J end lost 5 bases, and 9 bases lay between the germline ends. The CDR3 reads CASSGGGDQPQHF. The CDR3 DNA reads TGTGCCAGCAGCGGGGGGGGCGATCAGCCCCAGCATTTT.